A selection of T cell receptor beta chains follows, all from one sample in a study of blood T cell repertoires in COVID-19. TCRdb's copy holds only in-frame clones and misses some; the assay was immunoSEQ multiplex PCR. This sample has a few hundred thousand clones, with approximately 85% found just once. The sample taken for sequencing was PBMCs or T cells enriched from blood (not recorded which). All receptors come from a woman in her 50s who had recovered from COVID-19. Each CDR3 is given with its conserved first and last residue. D genes are given only for firm matches. Size is stated for part of the rows, as once, few or many counts, or as a class when the clone is expanded.

d_call,v_call,clone_size,j_call,cdr3_nt,cdr3_aa
TRBD1,TRBV14,-,TRBJ2-5,TGTGCCAGCAGCCAAGGACAGGGAAGGTGGGAGACCCAGTACTTC,CASSQGQGRWETQYF
TRBD1,TRBV28,-,TRBJ2-3,TGTGCCAGCAGTTTACGTACCACGGCAGGGGGAGATACGCAGTATTTT,CASSLRTTAGGDTQYF
TRBD2,TRBV10-3,few,TRBJ2-1,TGTGCCATCAGCACCGGGACTAGCGGGACCGAGCAGTTCTTC,CAISTGTSGTEQFF
TRBD1,TRBV10-3,-,TRBJ2-1,TGTGCCATCAGTGAGCCCGCCGGGACAGGGGGCAATGAGCAGTTCTTC,CAISEPAGTGGNEQFF
TRBD2,TRBV5-1,-,TRBJ2-3,TGCGCCAGCAGTCTCGGGACTAGCGGGGCAGATACGCAGTATTTT,CASSLGTSGADTQYF
-,TRBV11-1,-,TRBJ1-2,TGTGCCAGCAGCTTCAGGGCGGATCTTGGCTACACCTTC,CASSFRADLGYTF
-,TRBV27,-,TRBJ1-4,TGTGCCAGCAAATCCCTCGGGGGGGGTGGTGAAAAACTGTTTTTT,CASKSLGGGGEKLFF
-,TRBV3-1/TRBV3-2,once,TRBJ1-2,TGTGCCAGCAGCCAAGTCTCGGGATTTGGTGGCTACACCTTC,CASSQVSGFGGYTF
-,TRBV5-1,-,TRBJ2-7,TGCGCCAGCAGCTCCACCCCCGGTTTATTCCAGTACTTC,CASSSTPGLFQYF
-,TRBV5-4,-,TRBJ1-5,TGTGCCAGCAGCTTGGCTCCAGGGAGCAATCAGCCCCAGCATTTT,CASSLAPGSNQPQHF
-,TRBV28,-,TRBJ1-5,TGTGCCAGCAGTCCCTCCCGGGGAGCCGTCTATAGCAATCAGCCCCAGCATTTT,CASSPSRGAVYSNQPQHF
-,TRBV20-1,once,TRBJ2-7,TGCAGTGCTTCTGACGGGTACGAGCAGTACTTC,CSASDGYEQYF
TRBD2,TRBV29-1,-,TRBJ2-5,TGCAGCGTTCGAAGAGGGACTAGCGGGGAGACCCAGTACTTC,CSVRRGTSGETQYF
TRBD2,TRBV10-1,few,TRBJ2-1,TGCGCCAGCAGTGTGGCTAGCGGGAGTTCCTACAATGAGCAGTTCTTC,CASSVASGSSYNEQFF
-,TRBV27,-,TRBJ1-5,TGTGCCAGCAGTTCCTACCCAAATCAGCCCCAGCATTTT,CASSSYPNQPQHF
-,TRBV7-3,-,TRBJ2-1,TGTGCCAGCAGCTTAAGTTCTAGGGAGTTAGGAAGAAATGAGCAGTTCTTC,CASSLSSRELGRNEQFF
TRBD1,TRBV7-2,-,TRBJ1-1,TGTGCCAGCAGCCGCCCCGGGACAGAGAACACTGAAGCTTTCTTT,CASSRPGTENTEAFF
-,TRBV28,-,TRBJ1-4,TGTGCCAGCAGTTTCCCAGGGACTAATGAAAAACTGTTTTTT,CASSFPGTNEKLFF
-,TRBV29-1,-,TRBJ2-7,TGCAGCGTTGAAGATCCGTTAGGGACAGGGTTCAAGCGGGAGACCTACGAGCAGTACTTC,CSVEDPLGTGFKRETYEQYF
-,TRBV4-1,-,TRBJ2-7,TGCGCCAGCAGCCCCTCTTTCGCTACCAGGCCCAGATTCTCCTACGAGCAGTACTTC,CASSPSFATRPRFSYEQYF
TRBD1,TRBV9,-,TRBJ1-4,TGTGCCAGCAGCGTGGACAGGGGAAATGAAAAACTGTTTTTT,CASSVDRGNEKLFF
-,TRBV6-2/TRBV6-3,-,TRBJ1-5,TGTGCCAGCAGTTACCTCGCTTGGAGTAAACAGCCCCAGCATTTT,CASSYLAWSKQPQHF
TRBD1,TRBV2,once,TRBJ1-2,TGTGCCAGCAGTGTACAGGGGGGAAACTATGGCTACACCTTC,CASSVQGGNYGYTF
-,TRBV5-4,-,TRBJ2-7,TGTGCCAGCAGCGCGGGACAGTCCTACGAGCAGTACTTC,CASSAGQSYEQYF
-,TRBV5-8,-,TRBJ2-1,TGTGCCAGCAGCTTGCTGGAGAACTCCTACAATGAGCAGTTCTTC,CASSLLENSYNEQFF
-,TRBV5-1,once,TRBJ2-1,TGCGCCAGCAGCTTGGACACCCCTGCCTACAATGAGCAGTTCTTC,CASSLDTPAYNEQFF
TRBD1,TRBV24-1,-,TRBJ2-1,TGTGCCACCAGTGCCGGGACAGCTCCCTACAATGAGCAGTTCTTC,CATSAGTAPYNEQFF
-,TRBV7-9,once,TRBJ1-5,TGTGCCAGCAGCTTGGGGGCTGGGGACACCAATCAGCCCCAGCATTTT,CASSLGAGDTNQPQHF
TRBD2,TRBV24-1,-,TRBJ2-5,TGTGCCACCAGTGAAACTAGCGGCGTCGACCAAGAGACCCAGTACTTC,CATSETSGVDQETQYF
-,TRBV7-9,-,TRBJ1-6,TGTGCCAGCAGCTCGACGGACGGGGAAGGCTACTCACCCCTCCACTTT,CASSSTDGEGYSPLHF
-,TRBV28,few,TRBJ2-7,TGTGCCAGCGTGCCGGACAGACCACCCTACGAGCAGTACTTC,CASVPDRPPYEQYF
TRBD2,TRBV11-3,-,TRBJ2-5,TGTGCCAGCAGCGATGACCGGGCGGGAGGGCACGAGACCCAGTACTTC,CASSDDRAGGHETQYF
-,TRBV5-8,once,TRBJ1-6,TGTGCCAGCAGCTCCCGTTCGGGGGTTTATAATTCACCCCTCCACTTT,CASSSRSGVYNSPLHF
-,TRBV5-1,-,TRBJ1-1,TGCGCCAGCAGCTTGTCCGGGGGGAACACTGAAGCTTTCTTT,CASSLSGGNTEAFF
-,TRBV3-1/TRBV3-2,once,TRBJ1-2,TGTGCCAGCAGCCAAGATAGTAGTCATGGCTACACCTTC,CASSQDSSHGYTF
TRBD2,TRBV5-1,few,TRBJ2-3,TGCGCCAGCAGCCGGGAGGCTTTAGATACGCAGTATTTT,CASSREALDTQYF
-,TRBV27,once,TRBJ2-6,TGTGCCAGCAGTTCGTTTAAATTCTCTGGGGCCAACGTCCTGACTTTC,CASSSFKFSGANVLTF
-,TRBV7-6,few,TRBJ1-6,TGTGCCAGCAGCCCTGGACAGACCTATAATTCACCCCTCCACTTT,CASSPGQTYNSPLHF
-,TRBV7-3,-,TRBJ2-2,TGTGCCAGCAGCCTCTCGAGGAACACCGGGGAGCTGTTTTTT,CASSLSRNTGELFF
TRBD1,TRBV29-1,-,TRBJ2-3,TGCAGCGTTGGGACAGGGGGCTCGGGCGGAGATACGCAGTATTTT,CSVGTGGSGGDTQYF
TRBD1,TRBV6-5,-,TRBJ1-4,TGTGCCACCGCCAGGGGGCTGGATGAAAAACTGTTTTTT,CATARGLDEKLFF
-,TRBV9,-,TRBJ2-5,TGTGCCAGCAGCGTCCCGGAGGTCCAAGAGACCCAGTACTTC,CASSVPEVQETQYF
-,TRBV5-5,-,TRBJ1-5,TGTGCCAGCAGCCCACAGGGTGTGGGCAATCAGCCCCAGCATTTT,CASSPQGVGNQPQHF
-,TRBV3-1/TRBV3-2,once,TRBJ2-5,TGTGCCAGCAGCTCCCGGACATTTACAGCAGAGACCCAGTACTTC,CASSSRTFTAETQYF
-,TRBV11-2,once,TRBJ2-1,TGTGCCAGCAGCTTAGCCCTAGCGAGGAATGAGCAGTTCTTC,CASSLALARNEQFF
-,TRBV29-1,-,TRBJ1-1,TGCAGCGTTGACGGCGCCGGGGCTTTCTTT,CSVDGAGAFF
TRBD2,TRBV28,few,TRBJ2-7,TGTGCCAGCAGTTTACTCTTGATAGCGGGAGCCGAGCAGTACTTC,CASSLLLIAGAEQYF
TRBD1,TRBV27,-,TRBJ1-2,TGTGCCAGCAGTCCCCTTCAGGGGCAGGGGGAGGGCTACACCTTC,CASSPLQGQGEGYTF
TRBD1,TRBV11-2,-,TRBJ2-7,TGTGCCAGCAGCCGCCGGGACAGCCCCTACGAGCAGTACTTC,CASSRRDSPYEQYF
TRBD1,TRBV28,-,TRBJ2-7,TGTGCCAGGTCCGGGACCATTAGGGGGCTGAGTTTCTTTGCCGACTACGAGCAGTACTTC,CARSGTIRGLSFFADYEQYF
-,TRBV5-4,-,TRBJ2-7,TGTGCCAGCAGACCGGGGAATCAACTCTACGAGCAGTACTTC,CASRPGNQLYEQYF
TRBD1,TRBV28,once,TRBJ1-1,TGTGCCAGCAGTTTGGGACAGGGGGCTGAAGCTTTCTTT,CASSLGQGAEAFF
-,TRBV27,-,TRBJ1-2,TGTGCCAGCAGTTTAACGTGGGCGCAAAAAGATGGCTACACCTTC,CASSLTWAQKDGYTF
TRBD2,TRBV18,-,TRBJ2-7,TGTGCCAGCTCACCAGGACTAGCGGGAGGCGAGCAGTACTTC,CASSPGLAGGEQYF
-,TRBV11-3,-,TRBJ2-1,TGTGCCAGCAGCTTATTGGCGGGCAAGCAGTTCTTC,CASSLLAGKQFF
-,TRBV5-1,-,TRBJ2-7,TGCGCCAGCAGCTGGCAGGGTGACGAGCAGTACTTC,CASSWQGDEQYF
-,TRBV2,few,TRBJ1-1,TGTGCCAGCAGTGAACAGACTGAAGCTTTCTTT,CASSEQTEAFF
TRBD2,TRBV24-1,-,TRBJ2-3,TGTGCCACCAGTGACCCTCGAGGGAGCGGGAGCGGTACAGATACGCAGTATTTT,CATSDPRGSGSGTDTQYF
TRBD1,TRBV15,-,TRBJ1-3,TGTGCCACCAGCGGGGACAGGGGCTTCTCTGGAAACACCATATATTTT,CATSGDRGFSGNTIYF